The rows below give T cell receptor beta chains drawn from one sample of a study of beta chain features in type 1 diabetes. Profiled with immunoSEQ multiplex PCR; TCRdb holds only in-frame clones, not every one. This table has about 360,000 clones, 10% to 15% appearing once. Sequenced: naive CD4+ T cells from blood. The receptors derive from a man between 18 and 29 years old in good health. The CDR3 runs from the conserved cysteine through the conserved F or W. A D gene is named only where the DNA matches it firmly. Clone size is stated in some rows and not others, as once, few, many or a class when expanded.

TGTGCCAGCAGCTTAGCCCCTTCCTACGAGCAGTACTTC,CASSLAPSYEQYF,few,TRBV11-2,-,TRBJ2-7
TGTGCCAGCAGCCCCCAGGACAGCTATAATTCACCCCTCCACTTT,CASSPQDSYNSPLHF,-,TRBV4-2,-,TRBJ1-6
TGCGCCAGCAGCCAAGATCGGTCGGTGAACACTGAAGCTTTCTTT,CASSQDRSVNTEAFF,-,TRBV4-1,-,TRBJ1-1
TGTGCCAGCAGTGACCAGGGGAGCAATCAGCCCCAGCATTTT,CASSDQGSNQPQHF,-,TRBV6-5,-,TRBJ1-5
TGTGCCAGCAGCCAGCCCCCGGCGGTAGATACGCAGTATTTT,CASSQPPAVDTQYF,-,TRBV4-2,-,TRBJ2-3
TGTGCCAGCAGCGTGGCTAGCGGTGCTTCCTACGAGCAGTACTTC,CASSVASGASYEQYF,few,TRBV9,TRBD2,TRBJ2-7
TGTGCCAGCAGGCCGACAGGAAACTCTGGAAACACCATATATTTT,CASRPTGNSGNTIYF,-,TRBV6-5,-,TRBJ1-3
TGTGCCACCAGCCCTGGACGGGAAACTTATGGCTACACCTTC,CATSPGRETYGYTF,few,TRBV15,-,TRBJ1-2
TGCAGCGTCGCCACTGCAGATACGCAGTATTTT,CSVATADTQYF,many,TRBV29-1,-,TRBJ2-3
TGCGCCAGCAGCTCGCGCCGGGGGGTGAACACTGAAGCTTTCTTT,CASSSRRGVNTEAFF,-,TRBV5-1,-,TRBJ1-1
TGTGCCAGTATCAACACCAGGGCTGGGGCCAACGTCCTGACTTTC,CASINTRAGANVLTF,few,TRBV19,-,TRBJ2-6
TGTGCCAGCAGTTTTGGGGGGGCCGGGGAGACCCAGTACTTC,CASSFGGAGETQYF,-,TRBV28,-,TRBJ2-5
TGTGCCAGCAGCCCAAGGTTGCGGTTCTCTGGGGCCAACGTCCTGACTTTC,CASSPRLRFSGANVLTF,-,TRBV7-3,-,TRBJ2-6
TGTGCCAGCAGCTTAGCGTTTACAGGGGGAGAGACCCAGTACTTC,CASSLAFTGGETQYF,-,TRBV7-8,TRBD1,TRBJ2-5
TGTGCCAGCAGCTCGGGACAGCTCACCGGGGAGCTGTTTTTT,CASSSGQLTGELFF,-,TRBV7-3,TRBD1,TRBJ2-2
TGTGCCAGCAGCCCGCAAGCGGGAGGGGCAACAGATACGCAGTATTTT,CASSPQAGGATDTQYF,-,TRBV9,TRBD2,TRBJ2-3
TGTGCCAGCAGCCAAGTCGGTCAGCCCCAGCATTTT,CASSQVGQPQHF,-,TRBV4-2,-,TRBJ1-5
TGTGCCAGCAGCTTACGTGGGAGGGATGAGCAGTTCTTC,CASSLRGRDEQFF,few,TRBV7-3,TRBD2,TRBJ2-1
TGTGCCAGCAGCTTAGTATCCGGGAACCACGAGCAGTACTTC,CASSLVSGNHEQYF,-,TRBV7-9,-,TRBJ2-7
TGCAGTGCCCTAGCTTCAGATACGCAGTATTTT,CSALASDTQYF,few,TRBV20-1,-,TRBJ2-3
TGTGCCAGCAGTGAAGCTCATCAATTCAGTGAAAAACTGTTTTTT,CASSEAHQFSEKLFF,-,TRBV2,-,TRBJ1-4
TGTGCCAGCAGCTACGACGGGACAGGGCAAGAGACCCAGTACTTC,CASSYDGTGQETQYF,-,TRBV11-1,TRBD1,TRBJ2-5
TGTGCCAGCAGCTTGGGACAGGGGAACTATGGCTACACCTTC,CASSLGQGNYGYTF,-,TRBV5-4,TRBD1,TRBJ1-2
TGTGCCAGCAGACTAAGCGGATTCTCCTACAATGAGCAGTTCTTC,CASRLSGFSYNEQFF,few,TRBV6-5,-,TRBJ2-1
TGTGCCAGCAGCGTGGGACCCGGGACAGGGAGTAGTGAGCAGTTCTTC,CASSVGPGTGSSEQFF,few,TRBV9,TRBD1,TRBJ2-1
TGCGCCAGTAAGAGGGGACAGGTTCCCTACGAGCAGTACTTC,CASKRGQVPYEQYF,-,TRBV5-1,TRBD1,TRBJ2-7
TGTGCCAGCTCACCCGACACCGGAACAGGGGGGACCTATGGCTACACCTTC,CASSPDTGTGGTYGYTF,-,TRBV18,TRBD1,TRBJ1-2
TGTGCCAGCAGCCGCCCCGGACAGGGATCCTCCTACGAGCAGTACTTC,CASSRPGQGSSYEQYF,-,TRBV14,TRBD1,TRBJ2-7